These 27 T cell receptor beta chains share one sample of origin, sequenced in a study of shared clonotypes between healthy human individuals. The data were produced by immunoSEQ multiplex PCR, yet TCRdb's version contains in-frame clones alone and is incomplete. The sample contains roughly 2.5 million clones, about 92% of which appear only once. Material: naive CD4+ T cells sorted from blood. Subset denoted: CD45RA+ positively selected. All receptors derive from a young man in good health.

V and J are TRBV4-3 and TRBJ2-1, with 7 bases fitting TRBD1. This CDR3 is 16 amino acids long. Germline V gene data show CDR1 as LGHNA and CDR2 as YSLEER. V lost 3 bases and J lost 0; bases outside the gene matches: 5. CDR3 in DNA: TGCGCCAGCAGCCAGACCAGGGGGAGCTCCTACAATGAGCAGTTCTTC. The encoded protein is CASSQTRGSSYNEQFF.

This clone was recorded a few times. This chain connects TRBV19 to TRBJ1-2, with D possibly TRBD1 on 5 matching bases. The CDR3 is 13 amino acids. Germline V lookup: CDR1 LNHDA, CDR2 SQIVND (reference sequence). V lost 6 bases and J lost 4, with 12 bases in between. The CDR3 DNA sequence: TGTGCCAGTAGCAGCACCGGGACCTATGGCTACACCTTC. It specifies CASSSTGTYGYTF.

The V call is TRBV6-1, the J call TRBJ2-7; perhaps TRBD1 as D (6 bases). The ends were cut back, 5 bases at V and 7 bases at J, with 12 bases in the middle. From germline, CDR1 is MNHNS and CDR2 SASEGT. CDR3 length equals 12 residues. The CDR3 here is CASSSQGLEQYF. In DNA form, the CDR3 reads TGTGCCAGCAGTTCTCAGGGGCTAGAGCAGTACTTC.

The chain's CDR3 is CASATGGGATDTQYF. The CDR3, as DNA: TGTGCTAGTGCCACAGGAGGGGGGGCAACAGATACGCAGTATTTT. The chain is built from TRBV12-5 and TRBJ2-3; possibly TRBD2 for D (7 bases). The CDR3 runs to 15 residues. Germline values: CDR1 LGHNT, CDR2 FRNRAP. Trimming removed 7 bases from V and 3 bases from J, with 17 bases in between.

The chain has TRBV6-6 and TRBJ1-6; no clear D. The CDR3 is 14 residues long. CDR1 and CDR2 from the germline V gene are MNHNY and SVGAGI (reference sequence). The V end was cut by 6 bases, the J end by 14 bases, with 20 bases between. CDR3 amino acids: CASSPTAPGVSLHF. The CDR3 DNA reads TGTGCCAGCAGCCCGACCGCCCCGGGTGTATCCCTCCACTTT.

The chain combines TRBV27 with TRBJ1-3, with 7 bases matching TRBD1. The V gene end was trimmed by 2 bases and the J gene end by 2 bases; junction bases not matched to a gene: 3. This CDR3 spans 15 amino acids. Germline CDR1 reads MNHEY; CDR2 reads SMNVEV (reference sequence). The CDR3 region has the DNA TGTGCCAGCAGTTTAGAGGGGGCCCCTGGAAACACCATATATTTT. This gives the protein CASSLEGAPGNTIYF.

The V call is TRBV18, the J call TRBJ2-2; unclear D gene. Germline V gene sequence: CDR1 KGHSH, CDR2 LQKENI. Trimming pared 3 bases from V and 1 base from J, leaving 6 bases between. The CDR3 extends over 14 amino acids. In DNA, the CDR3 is TGTGCCAGCTCACCGCAACAGAACACCGGGGAGCTGTTTTTT. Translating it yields CASSPQQNTGELFF.

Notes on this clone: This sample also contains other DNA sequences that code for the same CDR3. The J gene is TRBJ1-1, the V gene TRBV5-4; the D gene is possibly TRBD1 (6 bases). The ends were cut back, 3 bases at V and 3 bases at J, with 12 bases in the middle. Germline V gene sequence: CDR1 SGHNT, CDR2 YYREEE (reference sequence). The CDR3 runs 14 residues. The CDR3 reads CASSSRGGDTEAFF. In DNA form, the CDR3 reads TGTGCCAGCAGCTCCAGGGGAGGTGACACTGAAGCTTTCTTT. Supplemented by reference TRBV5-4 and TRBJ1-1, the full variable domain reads ETGVTQSPTHLIKTRGQQVTLRCSSQSGHNTVSWYQQALGQGPQFIFQYYREEENGRGNFPPRFSGLQFPNYSSELNVNALELDDSALYLCASSSRGGDTEAFFGQGTRLTVV.

The chain's CDR3 is CASSLNPGGQGNSPLHF. The CDR3 coding sequence is TGTGCCAGCAGCTTAAATCCTGGGGGACAGGGCAATTCACCCCTCCACTTT. J is TRBJ1-6 and V is TRBV5-4, with TRBD1 identical over 9 bases. The V gene end was trimmed by 2 bases and the J gene end by 7 bases; junction bases not matched to a gene: 10. CDR1 is SGHNT and CDR2 is YYREEE in the germline V gene (reference sequence). The CDR3 runs 17 residues.

As DNA, the CDR3 is TGTGCCAGCTCACCTAGGTCGTGGAGGGCGAACACCGGGGAGCTGTTTTTT. Protein sequence: CASSPRSWRANTGELFF. The chain combines TRBV18 with TRBJ2-2; tentative D call: TRBD2 (6 bases). This CDR3 is 17 amino acids long. CDR1 is KGHSH and CDR2 is LQKENI in the germline V gene. The germline V and J ends were trimmed by 3 bases and 0 bases, with 14 bases remaining between them.

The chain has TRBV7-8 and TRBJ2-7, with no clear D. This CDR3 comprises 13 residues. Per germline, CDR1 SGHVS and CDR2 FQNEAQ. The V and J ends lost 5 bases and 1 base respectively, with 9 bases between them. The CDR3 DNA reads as TGTGCCAGCAGCGTAGAACTATCCTACGAGCAGTACTTC. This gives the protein CASSVELSYEQYF.

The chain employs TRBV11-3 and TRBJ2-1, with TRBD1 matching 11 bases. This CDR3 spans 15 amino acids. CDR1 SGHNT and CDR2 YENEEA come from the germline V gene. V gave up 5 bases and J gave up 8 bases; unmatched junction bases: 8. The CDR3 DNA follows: TGTGCCAGCAGCCTCGGGACAGGGGGTATAGATGAGCAGTTCTTC. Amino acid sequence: CASSLGTGGIDEQFF.

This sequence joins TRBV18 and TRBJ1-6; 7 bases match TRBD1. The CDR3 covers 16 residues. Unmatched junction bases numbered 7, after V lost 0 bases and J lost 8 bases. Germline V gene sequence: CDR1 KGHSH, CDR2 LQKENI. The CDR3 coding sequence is TGTGCCAGCTCACCACCCAACAGGGGTTACTATTCACCCCTCCACTTT. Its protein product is CASSPPNRGYYSPLHF.

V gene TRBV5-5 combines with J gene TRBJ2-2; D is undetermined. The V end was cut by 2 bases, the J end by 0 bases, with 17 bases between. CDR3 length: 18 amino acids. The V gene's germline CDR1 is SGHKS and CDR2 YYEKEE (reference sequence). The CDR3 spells CASSFFPAATANTGELFF. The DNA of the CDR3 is TGTGCCAGCAGCTTCTTTCCCGCAGCAACCGCGAACACCGGGGAGCTGTTTTTT.

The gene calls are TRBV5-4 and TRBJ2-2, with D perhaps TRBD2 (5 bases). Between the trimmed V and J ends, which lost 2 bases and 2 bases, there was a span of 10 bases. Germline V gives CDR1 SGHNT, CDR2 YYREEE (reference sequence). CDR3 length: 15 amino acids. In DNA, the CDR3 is TGTGCCAGCAGCTTCTCCGGGATTAACACCGGGGAGCTGTTTTTT. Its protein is CASSFSGINTGELFF.

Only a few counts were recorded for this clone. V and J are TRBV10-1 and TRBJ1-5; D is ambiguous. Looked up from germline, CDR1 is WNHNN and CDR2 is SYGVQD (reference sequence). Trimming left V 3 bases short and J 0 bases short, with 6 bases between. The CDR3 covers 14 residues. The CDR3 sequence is CASSDENSNQPQHF. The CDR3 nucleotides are TGCGCCAGCAGTGACGAGAATAGCAATCAGCCCCAGCATTTT.

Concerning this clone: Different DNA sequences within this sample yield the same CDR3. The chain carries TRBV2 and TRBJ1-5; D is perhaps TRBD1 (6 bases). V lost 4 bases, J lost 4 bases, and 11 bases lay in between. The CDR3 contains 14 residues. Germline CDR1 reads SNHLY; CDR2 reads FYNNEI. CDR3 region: CASSVQGGNQPQHF. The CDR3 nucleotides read TGTGCCAGCAGTGTACAGGGTGGGAATCAGCCCCAGCATTTT.

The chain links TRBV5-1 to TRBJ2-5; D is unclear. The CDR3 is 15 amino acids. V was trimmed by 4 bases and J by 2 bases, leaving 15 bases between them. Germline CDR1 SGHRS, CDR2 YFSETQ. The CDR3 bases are TGCGCCAGCAGCCCGACTTGGTCGGGTCAAGAGACCCAGTACTTC. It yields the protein CASSPTWSGQETQYF.

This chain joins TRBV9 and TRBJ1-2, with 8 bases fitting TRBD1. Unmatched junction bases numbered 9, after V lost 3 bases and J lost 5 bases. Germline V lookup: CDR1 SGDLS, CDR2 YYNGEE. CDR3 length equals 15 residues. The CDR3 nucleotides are TGTGCCAGCAGCGCCGGGACAGGCGGGGTTTATGGCTACACCTTC. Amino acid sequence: CASSAGTGGVYGYTF.

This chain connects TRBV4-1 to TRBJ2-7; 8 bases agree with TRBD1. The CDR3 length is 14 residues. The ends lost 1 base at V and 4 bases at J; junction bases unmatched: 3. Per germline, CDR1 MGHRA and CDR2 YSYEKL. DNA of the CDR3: TGCGCCAGCAGCCAAGCGGGACAGGAGTACGAGCAGTACTTC. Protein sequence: CASSQAGQEYEQYF.

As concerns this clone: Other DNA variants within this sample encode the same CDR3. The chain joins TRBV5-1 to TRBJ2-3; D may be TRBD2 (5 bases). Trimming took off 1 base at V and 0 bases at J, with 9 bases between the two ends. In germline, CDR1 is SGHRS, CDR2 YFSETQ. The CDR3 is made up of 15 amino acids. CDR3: CASSLTPGSTDTQYF. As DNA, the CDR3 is TGCGCCAGCAGCTTGACGCCGGGGAGCACAGATACGCAGTATTTT.

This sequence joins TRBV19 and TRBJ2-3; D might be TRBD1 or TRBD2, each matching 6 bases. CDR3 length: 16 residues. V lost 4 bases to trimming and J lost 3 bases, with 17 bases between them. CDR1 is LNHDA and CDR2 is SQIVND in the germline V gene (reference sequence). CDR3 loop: CASSTTRGVRTDTQYF. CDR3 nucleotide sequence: TGTGCCAGTAGTACTACGAGGGGGGTTCGGACAGATACGCAGTATTTT.

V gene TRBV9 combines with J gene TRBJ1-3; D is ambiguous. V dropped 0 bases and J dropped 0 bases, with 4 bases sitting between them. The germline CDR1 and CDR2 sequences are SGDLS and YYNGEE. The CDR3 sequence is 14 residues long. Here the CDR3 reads CASSVAISGNTIYF. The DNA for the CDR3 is TGTGCCAGCAGCGTAGCAATCTCTGGAAACACCATATATTTT.

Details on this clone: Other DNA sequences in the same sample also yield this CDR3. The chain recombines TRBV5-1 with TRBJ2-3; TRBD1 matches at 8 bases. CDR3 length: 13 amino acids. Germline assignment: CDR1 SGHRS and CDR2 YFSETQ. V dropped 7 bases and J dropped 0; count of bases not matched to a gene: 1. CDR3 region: CASRQGSTDTQYF. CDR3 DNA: TGCGCCAGCCGACAGGGGAGCACAGATACGCAGTATTTT.

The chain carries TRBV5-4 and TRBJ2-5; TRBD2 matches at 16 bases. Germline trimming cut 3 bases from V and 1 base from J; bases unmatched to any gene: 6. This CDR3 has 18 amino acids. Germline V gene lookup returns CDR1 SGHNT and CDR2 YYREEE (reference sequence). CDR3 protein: CASSYPGLAGGGQETQYF. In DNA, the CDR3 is TGTGCCAGCAGCTATCCGGGACTAGCGGGAGGGGGCCAAGAGACCCAGTACTTC.

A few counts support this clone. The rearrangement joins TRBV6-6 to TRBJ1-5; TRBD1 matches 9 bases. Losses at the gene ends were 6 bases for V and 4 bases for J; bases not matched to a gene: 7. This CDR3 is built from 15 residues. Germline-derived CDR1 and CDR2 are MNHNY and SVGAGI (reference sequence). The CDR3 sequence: CASRTPGQGNQPQHF. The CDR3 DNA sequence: TGTGCCAGCAGGACCCCGGGACAGGGTAATCAGCCCCAGCATTTT.

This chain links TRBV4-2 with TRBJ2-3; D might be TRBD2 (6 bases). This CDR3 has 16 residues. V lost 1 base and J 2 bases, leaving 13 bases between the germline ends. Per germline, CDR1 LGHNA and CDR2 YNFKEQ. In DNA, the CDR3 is TGTGCCAGCAGCCAAGCCCCCGGGACTTACACAGATACGCAGTATTTT. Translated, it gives CASSQAPGTYTDTQYF.